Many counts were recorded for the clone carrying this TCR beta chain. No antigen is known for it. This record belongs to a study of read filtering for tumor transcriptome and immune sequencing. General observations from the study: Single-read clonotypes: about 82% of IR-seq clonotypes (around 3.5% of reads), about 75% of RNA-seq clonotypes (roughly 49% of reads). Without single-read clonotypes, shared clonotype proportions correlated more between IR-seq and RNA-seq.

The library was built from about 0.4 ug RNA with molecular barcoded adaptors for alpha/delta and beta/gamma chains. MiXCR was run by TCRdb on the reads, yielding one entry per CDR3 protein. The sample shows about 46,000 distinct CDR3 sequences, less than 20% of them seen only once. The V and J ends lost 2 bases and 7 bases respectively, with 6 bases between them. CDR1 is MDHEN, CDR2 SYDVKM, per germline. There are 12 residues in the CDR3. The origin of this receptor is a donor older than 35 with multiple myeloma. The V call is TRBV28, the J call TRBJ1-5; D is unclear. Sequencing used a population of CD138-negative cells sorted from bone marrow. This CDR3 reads CASSLSRQPQHF. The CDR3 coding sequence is TGTGCCAGCAGTTTAAGTCGGCAGCCCCAGCATTTT.